The 13 T cell receptor beta chains below come from one sample, sequenced in a study of T cell repertoires in cytomegalovirus infection. In TCRdb, the reads were re-called with MiXCR into one record per CDR3 protein. The sample has approximately 730,000 distinct CDR3 sequences; around a third are singletons. These receptors' antigens are unknown. Sequences were derived from cultured PBMCs, sampled from culture after CMV antigen stimulation. The receptors were sampled from a human donor in good health (CMV status not recorded). Some clones in this sample may be carry-over from other donors' samples.

In its sample, this clonotype was seen many times. This sequence joins TRBV7-8 and TRBJ2-2; possibly TRBD2 for D (6 bases). The length of the CDR3 is 17 residues. Between the trimmed V and J ends, which lost 1 base and 1 base, there was a span of 13 bases. Germline V CDR1 and CDR2: SGHVS, FQNEAQ. The CDR3 bases are TGTGCCAGCAGCTTAGGCCGGCTAGCGCTGAACACCGGGGAGCTGTTTTTT. Protein: CASSLGRLALNTGELFF.

The chain employs TRBV4-2 and TRBJ2-7, with D hard to call. V was trimmed by 0 bases and J by 4 bases, leaving 10 bases between them. The CDR3 loop spans 14 amino acids. Germline V CDR1 and CDR2: LGHNA, YNFKEQ. The CDR3 coding sequence is TGTGCCAGCAGCCAAGAAGGCCAGATATACGAGCAGTACTTC. Residues: CASSQEGQIYEQYF.

This chain joins TRBV5-1 and TRBJ2-1, with 11 bases lining up with TRBD2. CDR3 size: 18 residues. The J segment lost 5 bases and the V segment lost 7 bases, leaving 17 bases of the junction unmatched. Germline CDR1 reads SGHRS; CDR2 reads YFSETQ. The CDR3 DNA reads as TGCGCCAGCCGAGTGTTAGCGGGAGGGCCCGGTTCGAACAATGAGCAGTTCTTC. Amino acid sequence: CASRVLAGGPGSNNEQFF.

The V call is TRBV12-3 or TRBV12-4, the J call TRBJ2-3; maybe TRBD2 (6 bases). Trimming shortened V by 5 bases and J by 0 bases, and 18 bases separated the two germline ends. The CDR3 length is 17 residues. Here the CDR3 reads CASSLEGRGPSTDTQYF. The CDR3 nucleotides read TGTGCCAGCAGTCTGGAGGGTAGGGGACCTAGCACAGATACGCAGTATTTT.

This chain connects TRBV5-4 to TRBJ2-5; tentatively, D is TRBD1 or TRBD2 (5 bases each). The germline gives CDR1 SGHNT, CDR2 YYREEE (reference sequence). There are 15 residues in the CDR3. Trimming took off 3 bases at V and 5 bases at J, with 17 bases between the two ends. CDR3 coding DNA: TGTGCCAGCAGCTACCCTTCCGGGACCTCGGAGACCCAGTACTTC. Its protein is CASSYPSGTSETQYF.

This chain uses TRBV5-1 with TRBJ1-1, with D unresolved. Germline values: CDR1 SGHRS, CDR2 YFSETQ. The V end lost 0 bases, the J end lost 3 bases, and 12 bases lay between the germline ends. The CDR3 sequence is 15 residues long. Here the CDR3 reads CASSLGSYEDTEAFF. DNA of the CDR3: TGCGCCAGCAGCTTGGGAAGCTACGAGGACACTGAAGCTTTCTTT. The whole variable domain, remainder taken from reference TRBV5-1 and TRBJ1-1, is KAGVTQTPRYLIKTRGQQVTLSCSPISGHRSVSWYQQTPGQGLQFLFEYFSETQRNKGNFPGRFSGRQFSNSRSEMNVSTLELGDSALYLCASSLGSYEDTEAFFGQGTRLTVV.

The chain carries TRBV7-9 and TRBJ2-3; D tentatively reads TRBD1 or TRBD2 (5 bases each). CDR3 size: 15 residues. Per the germline V gene, CDR1 is SEHNR and CDR2 is FQNEAQ (reference sequence). V shed 4 bases and J shed 2 bases, with 13 bases lying between them. CDR3 sequence (DNA): TGTGCCAGCAGCTCCGGGGCCTCGGCCACAGATACGCAGTATTTT. It codes for CASSSGASATDTQYF.

This clonotype appeared a few times. The chain couples TRBV28 to TRBJ1-6; 10 bases align to TRBD1. CDR3 length: 18 residues. Germline V lookup: CDR1 MDHEN, CDR2 SYDVKM. Trimming cost V 3 bases and J 4 bases; bases outside gene matches: 9. The CDR3 loop reads CASSFFWDRGDYNSPLHF. As DNA, the CDR3 is TGTGCCAGCAGTTTTTTCTGGGACAGGGGCGATTATAATTCACCCCTCCACTTT.

CDR3 protein: CASSYMLAGGGDTQYF. The CDR3 region has the DNA TGTGCCAGCAGCTACATGCTAGCGGGGGGCGGGGATACGCAGTATTTT. The chain employs TRBV5-4 and TRBJ2-3, with 11 bases matching TRBD2. J was trimmed by 6 bases and V by 3 bases; bases with no gene match: 9. The germline CDR1 and CDR2 sequences are SGHNT and YYREEE (reference sequence). The CDR3 runs to 16 residues. The full variable domain, its missing parts supplied by reference TRBV5-4 and TRBJ2-3, is ETGVTQSPTHLIKTRGQQVTLRCSSQSGHNTVSWYQQALGQGPQFIFQYYREEENGRGNFPPRFSGLQFPNYSSELNVNALELDDSALYLCASSYMLAGGGDTQYFGPGTRLTVL.

The V call is TRBV6-2 or TRBV6-3, the J call TRBJ2-7; 9 positions match TRBD2. The CDR3 length is 15 residues. V lost 8 bases to trimming and J lost 5 bases; unmatched junction nucleotides: 13. CDR1 MNHEY and CDR2 SVGEGT come from the germline V gene. CDR3 bases: TGTGCCAGCGCCGACGGGGGAGCGGGGGGCGACGAGCAGTACTTC. It specifies CASADGGAGGDEQYF.

This clonotype was seen at least ten times. The chain links TRBV7-2 to TRBJ1-3; D gene unclear. The V and J ends lost 2 bases and 0 bases respectively, with 14 bases between them. The length of the CDR3 is 17 residues. The germline V gene has CDR1 SGHTA and CDR2 FQGNSA. The CDR3 nucleotides are TGTGCCAGCAGCTTAAGCAGGCAGTTCACCTCTGGAAACACCATATATTTT. Translating it yields CASSLSRQFTSGNTIYF.

The chain employs TRBV15 and TRBJ2-6; 7 bases map to TRBD2. Germline V gives CDR1 LNHNV, CDR2 YYDKDF (reference sequence). J lost 7 bases, V lost 1 base, and 1 base had no gene match. The CDR3 sequence is 14 residues long. The CDR3 reads CATSRGGSANVLTF. In DNA form, the CDR3 reads TGTGCCACCAGCAGAGGCGGGAGTGCCAACGTCCTGACTTTC.

The chain uses TRBV20-1 and TRBJ2-5; D possibly uses TRBD1 or TRBD2 (5 bases each). Germline V gene data show CDR1 as DFQATT and CDR2 as SNEGSKA (reference sequence). V lost 5 bases and J 8 bases, leaving 24 bases between the germline ends. This CDR3 has 15 residues. CDR3: CSAGGGRTPGRTQYF. In DNA form, the CDR3 reads TGCAGTGCTGGTGGCGGTCGGACACCAGGGAGAACCCAGTACTTC.